This T cell receptor beta chain was captured by sequencing in a study of cytomegalovirus exposure and HLA in healthy donors. Germline V gene sequence: CDR1 SGHTS, CDR2 YDEGEE. This CDR3 region has 15 residues. The ends were cut back, 2 bases at V and 5 bases at J, with 16 bases in the middle. In the PCR, 60 Vbeta and 13 Jbeta primers were used. Libraries were prepared by immunoSEQ multiplex PCR; TCRdb keeps only in-frame clonotypes and omits some of them. This sample's clone table lists around 140,000 clones. V is TRBV5-8 and J is TRBJ2-5, with D perhaps TRBD2 (7 bases). Sequencing was performed on PBMCs. The receptor comes from a male donor in good health and CMV-seronegative. The CDR3 reads CASSFLWGGRETQYF. The CDR3 coding sequence is TGTGCCAGCAGCTTTTTGTGGGGGGGCCGGGAGACCCAGTACTTC.